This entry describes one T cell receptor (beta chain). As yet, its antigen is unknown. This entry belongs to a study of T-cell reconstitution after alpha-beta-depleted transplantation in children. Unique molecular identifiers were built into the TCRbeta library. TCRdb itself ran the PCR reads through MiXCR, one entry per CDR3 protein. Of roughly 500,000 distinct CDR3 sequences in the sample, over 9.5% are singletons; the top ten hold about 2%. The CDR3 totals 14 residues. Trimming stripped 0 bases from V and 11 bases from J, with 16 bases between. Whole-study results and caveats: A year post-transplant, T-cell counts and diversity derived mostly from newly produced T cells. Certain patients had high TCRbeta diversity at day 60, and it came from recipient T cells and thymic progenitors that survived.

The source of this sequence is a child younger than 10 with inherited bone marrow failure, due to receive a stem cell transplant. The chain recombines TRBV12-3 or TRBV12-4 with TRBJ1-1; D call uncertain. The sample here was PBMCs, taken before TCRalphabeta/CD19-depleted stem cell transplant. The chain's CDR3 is CASSLASAGLGAFF. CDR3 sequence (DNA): TGTGCCAGCAGTTTAGCGTCAGCAGGTCTGGGGGCTTTCTTT.